The 4 T cell receptor beta chains presented below share a single source sample, sequenced in a study of OX40 agonist ivuxolimab in advanced cancers. TCRdb keeps only in-frame clones here, not all; method: immunoSEQ multiplex PCR. The sample lists about 80,000 clones; roughly 87% were seen once. The sample consisted of CD4+ or CD8+ T cells sorted from blood, taken in a trial of the OX40 agonist ivuxolimab. The receptor source for this set is an adult with an advanced solid tumor such as melanoma, head and neck, liver or kidney cancer.

The chain has TRBV28 and TRBJ2-1; possible D gene TRBD2, 6 bases. The CDR3 runs 12 residues. Germline V gene lookup returns CDR1 MDHEN and CDR2 SYDVKM. Trimming shortened V by 5 bases and J by 6 bases, and 8 bases separated the two germline ends. The CDR3 region has the DNA TGTGCCAGCAGTCGACTAGTCAATGAGCAGTTCTTC. This gives the protein CASSRLVNEQFF.

The chain recombines TRBV6-4 with TRBJ2-1, with D unresolved. Germline V gene sequence: CDR1 MRHNA, CDR2 SNTAGT. This CDR3 is 13 amino acids long. The V end was cut by 0 bases, the J end by 5 bases, with 5 bases between. This CDR3 reads CASSDSLDNEQFF. The CDR3 DNA is TGTGCCAGCAGTGACTCTTTGGACAATGAGCAGTTCTTC.

The genes are TRBV4-3 and TRBJ2-6; 11 positions agree with TRBD1. Germline V lookup: CDR1 LGHNA, CDR2 YSLEER. The length of the CDR3 is 20 residues. Trimming cost V 4 bases and J 2 bases; bases outside gene matches: 13. CDR3 residues: CASSPDRGRKSSPGANVLTF. The CDR3 DNA reads TGCGCCAGCAGCCCGGACAGGGGGCGCAAGTCATCCCCTGGGGCCAACGTCCTGACTTTC.

This clone has only a few counts. The rearrangement links TRBV5-8 to TRBJ2-7; TRBD1 matches 9 bases. CDR1 and CDR2 from the germline V gene are SGHTS and YDEGEE. V was pared by 4 bases and J by 6 bases, with 5 bases of the junction left unmatched. This CDR3 contains 13 residues. The CDR3 region has the DNA TGTGCCAGCAGCCCCGGACAGGGGCGCGAGCAGTACTTC. This translates into CASSPGQGREQYF.